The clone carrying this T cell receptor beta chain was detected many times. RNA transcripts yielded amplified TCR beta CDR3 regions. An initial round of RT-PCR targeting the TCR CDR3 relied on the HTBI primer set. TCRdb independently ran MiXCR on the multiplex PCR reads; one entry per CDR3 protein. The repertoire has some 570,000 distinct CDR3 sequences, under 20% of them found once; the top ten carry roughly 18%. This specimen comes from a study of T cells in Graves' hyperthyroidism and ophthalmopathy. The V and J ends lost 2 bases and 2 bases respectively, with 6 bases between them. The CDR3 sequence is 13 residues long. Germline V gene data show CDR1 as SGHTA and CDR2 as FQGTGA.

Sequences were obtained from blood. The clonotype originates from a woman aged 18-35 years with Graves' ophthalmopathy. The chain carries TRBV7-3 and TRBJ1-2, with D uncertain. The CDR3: CASSLDNNYGYTF. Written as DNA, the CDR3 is TGTGCCAGCAGCTTAGACAACAACTATGGCTACACCTTC.